This T cell receptor (beta chain) was documented in a study of graft-versus-host responses after intestinal transplantation. Turning to the study itself: Each recipient received a multivisceral, liver-intestinal, or isolated intestinal graft.

Data came from immunoSEQ multiplex PCR; TCRdb stores just in-frame clones and leaves some out. The repertoire holds approximately 63,000 clones, with 90% to 95% as singletons. Per germline, CDR1 SGHVS and CDR2 FNYEAQ. The CDR3 covers 15 residues. V lost 5 bases, J lost 5 bases, and 16 bases lay in between. Worth noting for this clone: No antigen is known for it.

The chain combines TRBV7-6 with TRBJ2-1; perhaps TRBD2 as D (6 bases). This material consisted of unstimulated CD4+ T cells sorted from spleen or lymph node cells, taken before transplant. The receptor was derived from a human donor who was the organ donor for an intestinal transplant. In nucleotides, the CDR3 is TGTGCCAGCAGCCGACGGGGGTACCTTGACAATGAGCAGTTCTTC. Translating gives CASSRRGYLDNEQFF.